Below, 12 T cell receptor beta chains from the same sample are listed, as sequenced in a study of blood T cell repertoires in COVID-19. TCRdb's table, derived via immunoSEQ multiplex PCR, lists solely in-frame clones and lacks some. This sample has 85,000 to 120,000 clones; over 85% occur once, and the top ten carry approximately 1.9%. Sequencing was carried out using peripheral blood. The receptor set was obtained from a woman in her fifties or sixties with COVID-19, enrolled during active disease.

The gene calls are TRBV15 and TRBJ2-5, with 8 positions matching TRBD1. The CDR3 runs to 15 residues. J gave up 3 bases and V 4 bases, and 7 bases lay outside the gene matches. CDR1 is LNHNV and CDR2 is YYDKDF in the germline V gene (reference sequence). The CDR3 DNA reads as TGTGCCACCAGCACCCCCGGGACAGGCGAAGAGACCCAGTACTTC. Amino acid sequence: CATSTPGTGEETQYF.

The V gene is TRBV6-5, the J gene TRBJ2-7; 8 nucleotides line up with TRBD1. Unmatched junction bases numbered 5, after V lost 6 bases and J lost 7 bases. The CDR3 runs to 12 residues. Germline CDR1 is MNHEY and CDR2 is SVGAGI. The CDR3 bases are TGTGCCAGCAGGAGGACAGGGATGGAGCAGTACTTC. Protein: CASRRTGMEQYF.

The V call is TRBV6-6, the J call TRBJ1-2; TRBD1 aligns across 8 bases. CDR3 length: 15 residues. V trimming: 4 bases; J trimming: 5 bases; junction bases outside the gene matches: 9. Germline V gives CDR1 MNHNY, CDR2 SVGAGI (reference sequence). The CDR3 DNA reads as TGTGCCAGCAGTTTTCTGCCAGGGGGCGCTTATGGCTACACCTTC. This gives the protein CASSFLPGGAYGYTF.

The chain combines TRBV11-2 with TRBJ2-5; maybe TRBD2 (6 bases). The CDR3 runs to 16 residues. Trimming shortened V by 4 bases and J by 4 bases, and 19 bases separated the two germline ends. CDR1 and CDR2 from the germline V gene are SGHAT and FQNNGV. The CDR3 coding sequence is TGTGCCAGCAGCTCCGGCACTAGCTGGAGTAGAGAGACCCAGTACTTC. Translated, it gives CASSSGTSWSRETQYF. Full variable domain (outside the CDR3, taken from reference TRBV11-2 and TRBJ2-5): EAGVAQSPRYKIIEKRQSVAFWCNPISGHATLYWYQQILGQGPKLLIQFQNNGVVDDSQLPKDRFSAERLKGVDSTLKIQPAKLEDSAVYLCASSSGTSWSRETQYFGPGTRLLVL.

DNA for the CDR3: TGTGCCAGCGGCCCGACAGGCACAGATACGCAGTATTTT. The encoded protein is CASGPTGTDTQYF. The V gene is TRBV27, the J gene TRBJ2-3; D is possibly TRBD1 (5 bases). Germline lookup yields CDR1 MNHEY and CDR2 SMNVEV (reference sequence). Trimming took 8 bases from V and 1 from J, leaving 10 bases between them. This CDR3 comprises 13 residues.

The chain joins TRBV18 to TRBJ1-2, with 9 nucleotides matching TRBD1. The CDR3 extends over 14 amino acids. The ends lost 3 bases at V and 7 bases at J; junction bases unmatched: 6. Germline loops: CDR1 KGHSH, CDR2 LQKENI. This chain's CDR3 is CASSPGQGLSGYTF. The CDR3 DNA is TGTGCCAGCTCACCGGGACAGGGCTTGAGTGGCTACACCTTC.

A note on this clone: The junction departs from germline at one end; a sequencing error may be responsible. V and J are TRBV19 and TRBJ1-5; the D is unclear. The CDR3 has 14 residues. In germline, CDR1 is LNHDA, CDR2 SQIVND (reference sequence). The CDR3 nucleotides read TGTGCCAGTAGAGTACGTGGGAGCACTCAGCCCCAGCATTTT. Its protein is CASRVRGSTQPQHF.

The chain uses TRBV27 and TRBJ2-1; 7 bases line up with TRBD1. J lost 8 bases, V lost 5 bases, and 18 bases had no gene match. CDR3 length: 17 amino acids. CDR1 MNHEY and CDR2 SMNVEV come from the germline V gene (reference sequence). Written as DNA, the CDR3 is TGTGCCAGCAGTCCATCCCTACTGACAGGGATTGTGGATGAGCAGTTCTTC. Translation: CASSPSLLTGIVDEQFF.

The rearrangement links TRBV27 to TRBJ1-2; 8 bases fit TRBD1. Germline CDR1 and CDR2: MNHEY and SMNVEV (reference sequence). The ends lost 5 bases at V and 4 bases at J; junction bases unmatched: 6. CDR3 length equals 14 residues. CDR3 protein: CASSPTGGSYGYTF. DNA of the CDR3: TGTGCCAGCAGTCCTACAGGGGGGAGCTATGGCTACACCTTC.

J is TRBJ2-3 and V is TRBV27, with 8 bases identical to TRBD2. The ends lost 6 bases at V and 3 bases at J; junction bases unmatched: 20. CDR1 MNHEY and CDR2 SMNVEV come from the germline V gene (reference sequence). The CDR3 sequence is 19 residues long. CDR3 DNA sequence: TGTGCCAGCAGCTACGGACTAGCTGCTGGATGGGGACGAACAGATACGCAGTATTTT. The encoded protein is CASSYGLAAGWGRTDTQYF.

J is TRBJ1-2 and V is TRBV11-2, with 9 bases aligning to TRBD1. With 6 bases clipped from V and 8 bases from J, the junction kept 10 bases outside the gene matches. The CDR3 length is 14 residues. Germline lookup yields CDR1 SGHAT and CDR2 FQNNGV. The CDR3 sequence is CASSSGQGRRGYTF. CDR3 sequence (DNA): TGTGCCAGCAGTTCCGGACAGGGGAGAAGAGGCTACACCTTC. The whole variable domain, filled in from reference TRBV11-2 and TRBJ1-2, reads EAGVAQSPRYKIIEKRQSVAFWCNPISGHATLYWYQQILGQGPKLLIQFQNNGVVDDSQLPKDRFSAERLKGVDSTLKIQPAKLEDSAVYLCASSSGQGRRGYTFGSGTRLTVV.

The chain uses TRBV5-1 and TRBJ2-2, with a tentative D call TRBD2 (6 bases). Germline lookup yields CDR1 SGHRS and CDR2 YFSETQ. V lost 0 bases to trimming and J lost 6 bases, with 18 bases between them. This CDR3 has 17 amino acids. The CDR3 nucleotides are TGCGCCAGCAGCTTGGTACCGGGGGTACGGGGTGCCGGGGAGCTGTTTTTT. Amino acid sequence: CASSLVPGVRGAGELFF.